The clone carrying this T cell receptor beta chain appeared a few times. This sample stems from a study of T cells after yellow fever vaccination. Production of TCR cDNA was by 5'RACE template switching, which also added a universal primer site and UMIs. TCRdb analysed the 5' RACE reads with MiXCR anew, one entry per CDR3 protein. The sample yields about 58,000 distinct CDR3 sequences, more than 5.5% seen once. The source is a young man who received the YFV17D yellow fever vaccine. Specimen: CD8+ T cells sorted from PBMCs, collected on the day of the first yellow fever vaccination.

CDR3 DNA: TGTGCCAGCAGCCAAGAGGGGACTAGCGGGGGATCTGCCTACGAGCAGTACTTC. Translation: CASSQEGTSGGSAYEQYF. The rearrangement links TRBV14 to TRBJ2-7, with 14 bases aligning to TRBD2. The germline V gene encodes CDR1 SGHDN and CDR2 FVKESK. This CDR3 comprises 18 residues. The trim removed 0 bases at V and 2 bases at J, leaving 6 bases unmatched.